The T cell receptor (beta chain) under discussion was sequenced for a study of identical twins. From the 5' RACE reads, TCRdb called clonotypes with MiXCR, one entry per CDR3 protein. The repertoire has around 480,000 distinct CDR3 sequences, around 15% of them found once; the top ten carry approximately 1%. The study, taken as a whole, reports: For zero-insertion analyses, partial confounding could come from invariant MAIT and iNKT cells. Its conclusions, products of cross-sectional statistical analysis, did not come from following the same donors.

This clonotype showed up just a few times. Its antigen is as yet unknown. Every one of the donors was a healthy Caucasian. Between the trimmed V and J ends, which lost 0 bases and 1 base, there was a span of 13 bases. Germline values: CDR1 LGHDT, CDR2 YNNKEL (reference sequence). This CDR3 has 17 residues. These same records also appear under a second study, on yellow fever vaccine responses in identical twins. Per that study: Among the twins, the vaccine T cell response reportedly seemed partly convergent and partly personalized.

The source material was CD4+ T cells sorted from blood. The TCR comes from a woman under 30 in good health. The genes are TRBV3-1 and TRBJ1-5; a weak D match, TRBD1 (5 bases). The CDR3 region has the DNA TGTGCCAGCAGCCAAGATCAAACAGGAAGGAGCAATCAGCCCCAGCATTTT. This translates into CASSQDQTGRSNQPQHF.